The rows below give T cell receptor beta chains drawn from one sample of a study of CD8 T cell repertoires and HIV-1 epitope variants. Data came from immunoSEQ multiplex PCR; TCRdb stores just in-frame clones and leaves some out. In the table there are some 5,100 clones, 55% to 80% of which are singletons. Their recognized antigens are unknown. The sequenced material came from cultured CD8+ T cells derived from PBMCs. These receptors came from a male donor with HIV. Both conserved end residues are part of each CDR3.

j_call	v_call	cdr3_aa
TRBJ2-2	TRBV2	CASSDVLASGRLARELFF
TRBJ1-1	TRBV10-1	CASSADRNTEAFF
TRBJ1-2	TRBV4-3	CASSQTGTGNYGYTF
TRBJ2-1	TRBV5-1	CASSSSGRSGDEQFF
TRBJ2-5	TRBV25-1	CASSETVKGETQYF
TRBJ2-7	TRBV27	CASSPGAYEQYF
TRBJ1-2	TRBV5-6	CASSIPQGAGSYTF
TRBJ1-1	TRBV6-6	CASSYGATEAFF
TRBJ2-1	TRBV5-6	CASSPTMSDEQFF
TRBJ2-7	TRBV13	CASSLGASRNPYEQYF
TRBJ1-1	TRBV21-1	CASSERTEAFF